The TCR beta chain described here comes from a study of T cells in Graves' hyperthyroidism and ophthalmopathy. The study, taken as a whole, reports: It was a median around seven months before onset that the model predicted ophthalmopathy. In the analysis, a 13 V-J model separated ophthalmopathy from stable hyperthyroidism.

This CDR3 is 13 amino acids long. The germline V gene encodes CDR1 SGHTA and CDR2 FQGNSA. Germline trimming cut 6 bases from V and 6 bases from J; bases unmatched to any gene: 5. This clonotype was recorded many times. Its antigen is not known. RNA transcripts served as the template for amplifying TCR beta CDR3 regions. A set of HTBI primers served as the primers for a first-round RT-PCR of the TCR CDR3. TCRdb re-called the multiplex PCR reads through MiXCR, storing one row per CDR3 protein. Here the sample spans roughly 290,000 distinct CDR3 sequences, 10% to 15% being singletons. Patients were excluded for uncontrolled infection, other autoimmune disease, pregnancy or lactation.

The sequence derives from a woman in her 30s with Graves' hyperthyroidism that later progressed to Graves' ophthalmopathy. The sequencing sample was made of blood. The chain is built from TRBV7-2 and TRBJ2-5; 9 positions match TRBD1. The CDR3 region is CASRQGAGKTQYF. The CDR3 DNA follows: TGTGCCAGCAGACAGGGGGCCGGAAAGACCCAGTACTTC. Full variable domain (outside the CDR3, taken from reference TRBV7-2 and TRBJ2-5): GAGVSQSPSNKVTEKGKDVELRCDPISGHTALYWYRQSLGQGLEFLIYFQGNSAPDKSGLPSDRFSAERTGGSVSTLTIQRTQQEDSAVYLCASRQGAGKTQYFGPGTRLLVL.